This is a list of T cell receptor beta chains from one sample in a study of cytomegalovirus exposure and HLA in healthy donors. Sequenced by immunoSEQ multiplex PCR; TCRdb stores in-frame clones only, minus some. This sample has over 150,000 clones, with 82% found just once. Specimen: PBMCs. Receptor source: a woman aged 50 to 60 in good health and CMV-seropositive. CDR3s include the opening cysteine and the closing phenylalanine or tryptophan. The order of the fields is clone size, D gene, V gene, J gene, CDR3 DNA, CDR3 protein. D genes are given only for firm matches. Rows may omit the clone size; those that give it use once, few, many or a size class.

-,TRBD2,TRBV11-2,TRBJ2-7,TGTGCCAGCTCCCAACGACTAGCGGGAATTAACCACGAGCAGTACTTC,CASSQRLAGINHEQYF
-,TRBD2,TRBV7-8,TRBJ2-1,TGTGCCAGCAGAACTAGCGGGGGCCTAAGCTCCTACAATGAGCAGTTCTTC,CASRTSGGLSSYNEQFF
-,TRBD2,TRBV10-1,TRBJ2-7,TGCGCCAGCAGTGAGCCTGCGGGGGGGTGGTACGAGCAGTACTTC,CASSEPAGGWYEQYF
-,-,TRBV5-6,TRBJ2-4,TGTGCCAGCAGCTTGGTTGAGGGAAACATTCAGTACTTC,CASSLVEGNIQYF
-,-,TRBV5-4,TRBJ2-7,TGTGCCAGCAGCTTCTCAGGGAACGAGCAGTACTTC,CASSFSGNEQYF
-,TRBD2,TRBV4-3,TRBJ2-5,TGCGCCAGCAGCCAAGTCACTAGCGGGGGGTTGGAGACCCAGTACTTC,CASSQVTSGGLETQYF
-,-,TRBV29-1,TRBJ1-2,TGCAGCGTTGTCCAGTTCTATGGCTACACCTTC,CSVVQFYGYTF
-,TRBD1,TRBV25-1,TRBJ2-3,TGTGCCAGCAGTGGTTATGAGGGGGGACAGGGCGCAGATACGCAGTATTTT,CASSGYEGGQGADTQYF
few,-,TRBV9,TRBJ2-6,TGTGCCAGCAGCGCCTCAAGCTCTGGGGCCAACGGCCTGACTTTC,CASSASSSGANGLTF
-,-,TRBV9,TRBJ2-5,TGTGCCAGCAGCGTAAACTCGGAGGAGACCCAGTACTTC,CASSVNSEETQYF
-,-,TRBV5-1,TRBJ1-2,TGCGCCAGCAGCTTGGCCGGTGGGGGGAACTATGGCTACACCTTC,CASSLAGGGNYGYTF
-,-,TRBV28,TRBJ1-4,TGTGCCAGCAGTCCGCGGGGGACCCCTAATGAAAAACTGTTTTTT,CASSPRGTPNEKLFF
-,-,TRBV2,TRBJ2-5,TGTGCCAGCAGCCCGGGGACACGGGAGACCCAGTACTTC,CASSPGTRETQYF
-,-,TRBV5-1,TRBJ2-7,TGCGCCAGCAGAATATCAGGGTCCTACGAGCAGTACTTC,CASRISGSYEQYF
-,-,TRBV5-1,TRBJ2-7,TGCGCCAGCAGCTTTGGACAAAAGGCCTACGAGCAGTACTTC,CASSFGQKAYEQYF
few,TRBD1,TRBV2,TRBJ1-1,TGTGCCAGCAGTTGGGACAGGGAGAACACTGAAGCTTTCTTT,CASSWDRENTEAFF
-,TRBD2,TRBV9,TRBJ2-2,TGTGCCAGCAGCGTAACCCCGGGGGGAGGGAGTAACACCGGGGAGCTGTTTTTT,CASSVTPGGGSNTGELFF
-,-,TRBV7-7,TRBJ1-1,TGTGCTAGCAGCTTAGTTAGGGGGAAACGGCGGACTGAAGCTTTCTTT,CASSLVRGKRRTEAFF
-,TRBD2,TRBV19,TRBJ2-5,TGTGCCAGTAGTATAAACCGGGGACTAGCAACCAGCCAAGAGACCCAGTACTTC,CASSINRGLATSQETQYF
-,TRBD1,TRBV7-9,TRBJ1-3,TGTGCCAGCAGCCCGAGGGCCCCGGGACAGGGAAACACCATATATTTT,CASSPRAPGQGNTIYF
once,TRBD1,TRBV6-4,TRBJ2-1,TGTGCCAGCTCAGCCGACAGGGCCTCCTACAATGAGCAGTTCTTC,CASSADRASYNEQFF
once,TRBD2,TRBV7-9,TRBJ2-1,TGTGCCAGCAGCTCCCCAGGGACTAGCGGATACAATGAGCAGTTCTTC,CASSSPGTSGYNEQFF
-,-,TRBV19,TRBJ2-7,TGTGCCAGTAGGGTCCGGGACACGGACTCCTACGAGCAGTACTTC,CASRVRDTDSYEQYF
-,TRBD2,TRBV7-7,TRBJ2-1,TGTGCCAGCAGCTTACCCCCCGGGGCGGGGGGGGGCAATGAGCAGTTCTTC,CASSLPPGAGGGNEQFF
-,TRBD1,TRBV7-9,TRBJ1-4,TGTGCCAGCAGCCCAACAGGGGTAGGAGAAAAACTGTTTTTT,CASSPTGVGEKLFF
-,-,TRBV25-1,TRBJ1-2,TGTGCCAGCAGTGAGGAGTCAGGGGTGTCGTATGGCTACACCTTC,CASSEESGVSYGYTF
-,-,TRBV13,TRBJ2-3,TGTGCCAGCAGCTTAGTCCCGGGAGACTCAGATACGCAGTATTTT,CASSLVPGDSDTQYF
few,-,TRBV18,TRBJ1-4,TGTGCCAGCTCACCCCAGGGCGCAACTAATGAAAAACTGTTTTTT,CASSPQGATNEKLFF
-,-,TRBV4-3,TRBJ1-1,TGCGCCAGCAGCCAAGATAGGGGGGGCCCTGAAGCTTTCTTT,CASSQDRGGPEAFF
-,-,TRBV15,TRBJ2-5,TGTGCCACCAGCAGAGATTTGCGGTCCCAAGAGACCCAGTACTTC,CATSRDLRSQETQYF
-,TRBD1,TRBV27,TRBJ2-7,TGTGCCAGCAGTTTTCTCGGACAGGGGAACTACGAGCAGTACTTC,CASSFLGQGNYEQYF
once,-,TRBV7-9,TRBJ2-7,TGTTCCAGCAGCTCCGGACAGTCCTACGAGCAGTACTTC,CSSSSGQSYEQYF
-,-,TRBV28,TRBJ2-7,TGTGCCAGCAGGGCACAGGGTCCAGGGAACTACGAGCAGTACTTC,CASRAQGPGNYEQYF
-,TRBD2,TRBV7-2,TRBJ2-1,TGTGCCAGCAGCGGGTACGGGACTAGCGGGAATGAGCAGTTCTTC,CASSGYGTSGNEQFF
few,-,TRBV4-3,TRBJ1-2,TGCGCCAGCAGCCAAGATTCCTCCGGGGGCTACACCTTC,CASSQDSSGGYTF
-,TRBD2,TRBV5-1,TRBJ2-1,TGCGCCAGCAGCAAGGGACTAGCGGGGGGTAGCTCCTACAATGAGCAGTTCTTC,CASSKGLAGGSSYNEQFF
-,-,TRBV19,TRBJ1-3,TGTGCCAGTACAGACACCAAAAGCTCTGGAAACACCATATATTTT,CASTDTKSSGNTIYF
-,TRBD1,TRBV2,TRBJ1-4,TGTGCCAGCAGAGGGACAGGGGGCCGTAATGAAAAACTGTTTTTT,CASRGTGGRNEKLFF
-,-,TRBV10-3,TRBJ1-6,TGTGCCATCAGTGCTGAGGGCGCAGATAATTCACCCCTCCACTTT,CAISAEGADNSPLHF
few,-,TRBV30,TRBJ2-7,TGTGCCTGGAAGAGGAGCTACGAGCAGTACTTC,CAWKRSYEQYF
-,TRBD2,TRBV18,TRBJ2-5,TGTGCCAGCTCAGCGGGAGTACAAGAGACCCAGTACTTC,CASSAGVQETQYF
once,-,TRBV28,TRBJ1-1,TGTGCCAGCAGTTTTGCGAGGGTGGGGAACACTGAAGCTTTCTTT,CASSFARVGNTEAFF
-,TRBD2,TRBV5-1,TRBJ2-5,TGCGCCAGCCATATCGGGACTAAAGAGACCCAGTACTTC,CASHIGTKETQYF
few,-,TRBV15,TRBJ2-6,TGTGCCACCAGCAGAGACGGAGGGACTGGGGCCAACGTCCTGACTTTC,CATSRDGGTGANVLTF
-,TRBD2,TRBV5-1,TRBJ2-5,TGCGCCAGCAGCCGCCTGACTAGCGGGGGCGAAGAGACCCAGTACTTC,CASSRLTSGGEETQYF
-,-,TRBV19,TRBJ2-1,TGTGCCAGTACCCCGGCCGGGGGGCGGGATGAGCAGTTCTTC,CASTPAGGRDEQFF
-,TRBD2,TRBV10-3,TRBJ2-6,TGTGCCATCAGTGAGAGCCTAGCGGGAGGACCGGGAGGGGCCAACGTCCTGACTTTC,CAISESLAGGPGGANVLTF
-,TRBD1,TRBV7-3,TRBJ2-2,TGTGCCAGCAGCTCCGGGACAGCATACACCGGGGAGCTGTTTTTT,CASSSGTAYTGELFF
few,-,TRBV9,TRBJ2-2,TGTGCCAGCAGGGCCGGGAAGAACACCGGGGAGCTGTTTTTT,CASRAGKNTGELFF
-,-,TRBV28,TRBJ1-4,TGTGCCAGCAGTTTGGGTCAGGCTTCAAATGAAAAACTGTTTTTT,CASSLGQASNEKLFF
-,-,TRBV10-3,TRBJ1-2,TGTGCCATCAGTGAGTCCGCAGACTATGGCTACACCTTC,CAISESADYGYTF
once,TRBD2,TRBV7-6,TRBJ2-3,TGTGCCAGCAGCTTCTCGGGAGGCAGCACAGATACGCAGTATTTT,CASSFSGGSTDTQYF
-,-,TRBV5-6,TRBJ2-6,TGTGCCAGCAGCTTGAGAGGGATAGTCTCTGGGGCCAACGTCCTGACTTTC,CASSLRGIVSGANVLTF
-,-,TRBV18,TRBJ1-1,TGTGCCAGCTCAGAGACAGGTTTTGGTTACACTGAAGCTTTCTTT,CASSETGFGYTEAFF
-,-,TRBV5-6,TRBJ2-7,TGTGCCAGCAGCTTGGATGGGGGCCCGCCTTCGCCCTACGAGCAGTACTTC,CASSLDGGPPSPYEQYF
-,TRBD2,TRBV7-9,TRBJ2-1,TGTGCCAGCAGTTCCGGGACTAGCGGGGTGCGGCAGTTCTTC,CASSSGTSGVRQFF
-,-,TRBV18,TRBJ2-7,TGTGCCAGCTCACCAGTTTCAGGGTCCTACGAGCAGTACTTC,CASSPVSGSYEQYF
once,-,TRBV7-9,TRBJ2-7,TGTGCCAGCAGCCCCGGACAGCCCGACCACTACGAGCAGTACTTC,CASSPGQPDHYEQYF
-,TRBD1,TRBV10-3,TRBJ1-1,TGTGCCATCAGTGTATACAGGGGGAACACTGAAGCTTTCTTT,CAISVYRGNTEAFF
-,TRBD2,TRBV14,TRBJ2-2,TGTGCCAGCAGCCAAAATAAGTATCGCGGGAGGGCTAAGAACACCGGGGAGCTGTTTTTT,CASSQNKYRGRAKNTGELFF